A single sample gave rise to the 28 T cell receptor beta chains below, sequenced in a study of Graves' ophthalmopathy and Graves' hyperthyroidism. Transcripts of RNA were the source for amplifying TCR beta CDR3 regions. Scientists carried out first-round RT-PCR using HTBI primers and then a second-round multiplex PCR. TCRdb reprocessed the multiplex PCR reads with MiXCR, giving one entry per CDR3 protein. The repertoire holds 1 million to 1.3 million distinct CDR3 sequences, with 35% to 40% as singletons. Sequencing was carried out using peripheral blood or thyroid tissue (not recorded which). The origin of the receptors is an adult man with Graves' hyperthyroidism.

This clonotype was detected only a few times. V gene TRBV7-2 combines with J gene TRBJ2-7, with D unclear. Germline V lookup: CDR1 SGHTA, CDR2 FQGNSA. This CDR3 is 16 amino acids long. Trimming took 1 base from V and 2 from J, leaving 15 bases between them. This CDR3 reads CASSLDGLTPPYEQYF. For the CDR3, the DNA is TGTGCCAGCAGCTTAGACGGGCTCACCCCACCCTACGAGCAGTACTTC.

The chain joins TRBV7-9 to TRBJ1-2; TRBD1 aligns across 9 bases. The CDR3 runs 12 residues. CDR1 is SEHNR and CDR2 is FQNEAQ in the germline V gene (reference sequence). The CDR3 nucleotides read TGTGCGTCGACAGGGGGGGCTGGTGGCTACACCTTC. This translates into CASTGGAGGYTF. Full variable domain (remainder filled in from reference TRBV7-9 and TRBJ1-2): DTGVSQNPRHKITKRGQNVTFRCDPISEHNRLYWYRQTLGQGPEFLTYFQNEAQLEKSRLLSDRFSAERPKGSFSTLEIQRTEQGDSAMYLCASTGGAGGYTFGSGTRLTVV.

This clonotype was counted at least ten times. The V call is TRBV19, the J call TRBJ2-7; D is perhaps TRBD1 (5 bases). Germline V gives CDR1 LNHDA, CDR2 SQIVND (reference sequence). This CDR3 has 12 residues. The V and J ends lost 7 bases and 4 bases respectively, with 11 bases between them. The CDR3 reads CASKGIRYEQYF. The CDR3 nucleotides are TGTGCCAGTAAGGGGATTAGATACGAGCAGTACTTC.

A few counts support this clonotype. The V call is TRBV6-6, the J call TRBJ1-2; TRBD1 is a possible D gene (5 bases). The CDR3 contains 13 residues. The germline gives CDR1 MNHNY, CDR2 SVGAGI (reference sequence). V shed 2 bases and J shed 8 bases, with 12 bases lying between them. Written as DNA, the CDR3 is TGTGCCAGCAGTTACGTCGGGGCGGGAGGCTACACCTTC. Translating gives CASSYVGAGGYTF.

The rearrangement uses TRBV5-4 and TRBJ2-7; D could derive from TRBD1 or TRBD2 (6 bases each). CDR3 length: 16 amino acids. Per germline, CDR1 SGHNT and CDR2 YYREEE (reference sequence). V gave up 0 bases and J gave up 4 bases, with 17 bases separating them. The CDR3 sequence: CASSLGGAFDLYEQYF. The DNA of the CDR3 is TGTGCCAGCAGCTTGGGGGGGGCTTTCGACCTGTACGAGCAGTACTTC.

For the CDR3, the DNA is TGCGCCAGCAGCTTGGGACAGGTTGATCAAAAACTGTTTTTT. This gives the protein CASSLGQVDQKLFF. V usage is TRBV5-1 and J usage is TRBJ1-4, with D perhaps matching TRBD1 (6 bases). Per the germline V gene, CDR1 is SGHRS and CDR2 is YFSETQ. The length of the CDR3 is 14 residues. The V end was cut by 0 bases, the J end by 9 bases, with 12 bases between. The full variable domain, completed using reference TRBV5-1 and TRBJ1-4, is KAGVTQTPRYLIKTRGQQVTLSCSPISGHRSVSWYQQTPGQGLQFLFEYFSETQRNKGNFPGRFSGRQFSNSRSEMNVSTLELGDSALYLCASSLGQVDQKLFFGSGTQLSVL.

This clonotype showed up many times. CDR3 DNA: TGTGCCAGCAGCTTAGCGAGAAGACGCTATGGCTACACCTTC. Encoded protein: CASSLARRRYGYTF. The rearrangement joins TRBV7-2 to TRBJ1-2; D uncertain. V lost 0 bases and J lost 4, with 9 bases in between. CDR1 and CDR2 from the germline V gene are SGHTA and FQGNSA. This CDR3 spans 14 amino acids.

V gene TRBV10-1 combines with J gene TRBJ1-1; D gene ambiguous. V was pared by 2 bases and J by 4 bases, with 11 bases between. In germline, CDR1 is WNHNN, CDR2 SYGVQD (reference sequence). The CDR3 is 14 residues long. As DNA, the CDR3 is TGCGCCAGCAGTGAGGACCCTTGGGGCACTGAAGCTTTCTTT. This gives the protein CASSEDPWGTEAFF.

This clonotype was recorded many times. The chain is built from TRBV19 and TRBJ2-2; 7 nucleotides agree with TRBD2. The CDR3 has 16 residues. J lost 3 bases, V lost 7 bases, and 11 bases had no gene match. Germline CDR1 is LNHDA and CDR2 is SQIVND (reference sequence). The CDR3 region has the DNA TGTGCCAGTACCCCGGGAGGATCTAGCCACACCGGGGAGCTGTTTTTT. It specifies CASTPGGSSHTGELFF.

This clonotype was seen at least ten times. The chain couples TRBV20-1 to TRBJ1-5; the D gene is possibly TRBD1 (5 bases). This CDR3 contains 15 residues. Trimming removed 6 bases from V and 6 bases from J, with 21 bases in between. Germline V gene lookup returns CDR1 DFQATT and CDR2 SNEGSKA (reference sequence). This chain's CDR3 is CSAWAPGTRAQPQHF. CDR3 bases: TGCAGTGCCTGGGCCCCCGGGACCCGGGCTCAGCCCCAGCATTTT.

This clonotype has only a few counts. The chain joins TRBV7-9 to TRBJ2-7; perhaps D is TRBD1 or TRBD2 (7 bases each). Germline-derived CDR1 and CDR2 are SEHNR and FQNEAQ (reference sequence). The length of the CDR3 is 16 residues. Deletions cut 4 bases from V and 2 bases from J, with 18 bases between. The CDR3 DNA reads as TGTGCCAGCAGCTCCAGGGGGGGGAAGACAACCTACGAGCAGTACTTC. Its translation: CASSSRGGKTTYEQYF.

Only a few counts were recorded for this clonotype. The J gene is TRBJ2-2, the V gene TRBV11-3, with 7 bases matching TRBD1. This CDR3 comprises 13 residues. CDR1 is SGHNT, CDR2 YENEEA, per germline. The V and J ends lost 5 bases and 7 bases, in that order; junction bases with no gene match: 4. This CDR3 reads CASSPGTVGELFF. CDR3 coding DNA: TGTGCCAGCAGCCCAGGGACAGTCGGGGAGCTGTTTTTT.

The J gene is TRBJ2-3, the V gene TRBV11-2, with unresolved D. Germline V gene lookup returns CDR1 SGHAT and CDR2 FQNNGV. The ends were cut back, 5 bases at V and 2 bases at J, with 2 bases in the middle. This CDR3 has 11 amino acids. The CDR3 sequence: CASSTTDTQYF. CDR3 sequence (DNA): TGTGCCAGCAGCACCACAGATACGCAGTATTTT.

This clonotype has a count of ten or more. The gene calls are TRBV2 and TRBJ2-7; a possible D gene is TRBD1 (5 bases). This CDR3 is 12 amino acids long. V shed 3 bases and J shed 9 bases, with 12 bases lying between them. CDR1 is SNHLY and CDR2 is FYNNEI in the germline V gene. The CDR3 protein is CASSDDSRPQYF. DNA of the CDR3: TGTGCCAGCAGTGATGACAGCCGCCCGCAGTACTTC.

This clonotype was seen many times. The V call is TRBV7-8, the J call TRBJ1-6, with a tentative D call TRBD1 (5 bases). V lost 1 base, J lost 6 bases, and 13 bases lay in between. Looked up from germline, CDR1 is SGHVS and CDR2 is FQNEAQ. The CDR3 runs 16 residues. CDR3 protein: CASSLEWKDSNSPLHF. Written as DNA, the CDR3 is TGTGCCAGCAGCTTAGAATGGAAAGACAGTAATTCACCCCTCCACTTT.

There are a few counts of this clonotype. The V gene is TRBV4-3, the J gene TRBJ1-1; D possibly corresponds to TRBD1 (6 bases). Trimming removed 2 bases from V and 8 bases from J, with 9 bases in between. The length of the CDR3 is 12 residues. Germline V gives CDR1 LGHNA, CDR2 YSLEER. CDR3 nucleotides: TGCGCCAGCAGCCAACCGACAGGAGAAGCTTTCTTT. It translates to CASSQPTGEAFF.

The CDR3 here is CASSTVGDLKGYTF. The CDR3 nucleotides read TGTGCCAGCAGCACCGTAGGGGACCTGAAGGGCTACACCTTC. This chain connects TRBV7-9 to TRBJ1-2; maybe TRBD1 (5 bases). CDR1 and CDR2 (germline): SEHNR, FQNEAQ (reference sequence). This CDR3 has 14 residues. V shed 5 bases and J shed 8 bases, with 18 bases lying between them.

The chain recombines TRBV7-9 with TRBJ1-4; D gene unclear. The CDR3 loop spans 15 amino acids. Trimming took off 1 base at V and 7 bases at J, with 13 bases between the two ends. From germline, CDR1 is SEHNR and CDR2 FQNEAQ (reference sequence). CDR3 amino acids: CASSLGGASGEKLFF. CDR3 sequence (DNA): TGTGCCAGCAGCTTAGGGGGTGCCTCCGGTGAAAAACTGTTTTTT. Supplemented by reference TRBV7-9 and TRBJ1-4, the full variable domain reads DTGVSQNPRHKITKRGQNVTFRCDPISEHNRLYWYRQTLGQGPEFLTYFQNEAQLEKSRLLSDRFSAERPKGSFSTLEIQRTEQGDSAMYLCASSLGGASGEKLFFGSGTQLSVL.

The rearrangement links TRBV29-1 to TRBJ1-6; the D is unclear. Germline CDR1 reads SQVTM; CDR2 reads ANQGSEA. V lost 6 bases and J 10 bases, leaving 19 bases between the germline ends. CDR3 size: 14 residues. The CDR3 spells CSVVGETVNSPLHF. The CDR3 DNA reads as TGCAGCGTAGTTGGAGAGACGGTCAACTCACCCCTCCACTTT.

This clonotype showed up just a few times. The V gene is TRBV11-2, the J gene TRBJ2-7, with 9 bases lining up with TRBD1. From germline, CDR1 is SGHAT and CDR2 FQNNGV. CDR3 size: 14 residues. Losses at the gene ends were 6 bases for V and 6 bases for J; bases not matched to a gene: 9. CDR3 protein: CASSTPGQGSEQYF. Here the CDR3 DNA reads TGTGCCAGCAGTACCCCGGGACAGGGCTCCGAGCAGTACTTC. Drawing the rest from reference TRBV11-2 and TRBJ2-7, the complete variable domain is EAGVAQSPRYKIIEKRQSVAFWCNPISGHATLYWYQQILGQGPKLLIQFQNNGVVDDSQLPKDRFSAERLKGVDSTLKIQPAKLEDSAVYLCASSTPGQGSEQYFGPGTRLTVT.

The V gene is TRBV20-1, the J gene TRBJ1-1; D remains ambiguous. Germline CDR1 and CDR2: DFQATT and SNEGSKA (reference sequence). V shed 5 bases and J shed 0 bases, with 10 bases lying between them. The CDR3 loop spans 13 amino acids. This chain's CDR3 is CSALPGMNTEAFF. For the CDR3, the DNA is TGCAGTGCTCTGCCCGGTATGAACACTGAAGCTTTCTTT.

With respect to this clonotype: A much larger clone is a single base away; this may be a read error. The chain links TRBV7-9 to TRBJ1-2; D not certain. Per germline, CDR1 SEHNR and CDR2 FQNEAQ (reference sequence). The CDR3 length is 14 residues. The CDR3: CASSLIADHYGHTF. In DNA, the CDR3 is TGTGCCAGCAGCTTAATCGCAGACCACTATGGCCACACCTTC. The entire variable domain, with the rest obtained from reference TRBV7-9 and TRBJ1-2, is as follows: DTGVSQNPRHKITKRGQNVTFRCDPISEHNRLYWYRQTLGQGPEFLTYFQNEAQLEKSRLLSDRFSAERPKGSFSTLEIQRTEQGDSAMYLCASSLIADHYGHTFGSGTRLTVV.

J is TRBJ1-2 and V is TRBV29-1; TRBD1 might be the D (5 bases). The CDR3 has 12 residues. The V and J ends lost 1 base and 7 bases respectively, with 10 bases between them. Germline values: CDR1 SQVTM, CDR2 ANQGSEA. For the CDR3, the DNA is TGCAGCGTTGAAGGGGGGGACTTTGGCTACACCTTC. Translation gives CSVEGGDFGYTF.

This clonotype was counted at least ten times. The rearrangement joins TRBV19 to TRBJ2-5; D possibly corresponds to TRBD2 (6 bases). V lost 0 bases and J lost 5, with 10 bases in between. Germline CDR1 is LNHDA and CDR2 is SQIVND (reference sequence). This CDR3 spans 14 amino acids. In DNA form, the CDR3 reads TGTGCCAGTAGTATAGAGGGACTTGACGAGACCCAGTACTTC. Protein product: CASSIEGLDETQYF. Filled out from reference TRBV19 and TRBJ2-5, the complete variable domain reads DGGITQSPKYLFRKEGQNVTLSCEQNLNHDAMYWYRQDPGQGLRLIYYSQIVNDFQKGDIAEGYSVSREKKESFPLTVTSAQKNPTAFYLCASSIEGLDETQYFGPGTRLLVL.

This clonotype was seen only a few times. V usage is TRBV7-2 and J usage is TRBJ2-5; 8 bases agree with TRBD1. The CDR3 length is 16 residues. V shed 5 bases and J 5 bases; nucleotides not matched to a gene: 13. Germline loops: CDR1 SGHTA, CDR2 FQGNSA. CDR3 coding DNA: TGTGCCAGCAGCGTAGGCCCGGACAGGGCGGGGGAGACCCAGTACTTC. As protein: CASSVGPDRAGETQYF.

J is TRBJ1-2 and V is TRBV7-2, with D possibly matching TRBD1 (6 bases). V was shortened by 5 bases and J by 6 bases, with 16 bases between the two germline ends. This CDR3 has 14 amino acids. CDR1 and CDR2 (germline): SGHTA, FQGNSA. In DNA form, the CDR3 reads TGTGCCAGCAGCCCCGGAAGGGGGGGCCATGGCTACACCTTC. Encoded protein: CASSPGRGGHGYTF.

Worth noting for this clonotype: A much larger clone lies a single base off, so this may be a read error. The gene calls are TRBV2 and TRBJ2-7, with TRBD1 as a possible D gene (6 bases). Germline lookup yields CDR1 SNHLY and CDR2 FYNNEI. Between the trimmed V and J ends, which lost 7 bases and 6 bases, there was a span of 16 bases. This CDR3 is 13 amino acids long. The CDR3 region has the DNA TGTGCCAGCACTAACTATGAGACAGGCGAGCAGTACTTC. Amino acids: CASTNYETGEQYF.

This clonotype was counted at least ten times. The chain combines TRBV12-3 or TRBV12-4 with TRBJ1-4; D possibly corresponds to TRBD1 (5 bases). Trimming cost V 6 bases and J 8 bases, with 16 bases left between them. This CDR3 spans 14 amino acids. CDR3 sequence (DNA): TGTGCCAGCAGGTCCCCCACAGGCGGCGAAAAACTGTTTTTT. Amino acids: CASRSPTGGEKLFF.